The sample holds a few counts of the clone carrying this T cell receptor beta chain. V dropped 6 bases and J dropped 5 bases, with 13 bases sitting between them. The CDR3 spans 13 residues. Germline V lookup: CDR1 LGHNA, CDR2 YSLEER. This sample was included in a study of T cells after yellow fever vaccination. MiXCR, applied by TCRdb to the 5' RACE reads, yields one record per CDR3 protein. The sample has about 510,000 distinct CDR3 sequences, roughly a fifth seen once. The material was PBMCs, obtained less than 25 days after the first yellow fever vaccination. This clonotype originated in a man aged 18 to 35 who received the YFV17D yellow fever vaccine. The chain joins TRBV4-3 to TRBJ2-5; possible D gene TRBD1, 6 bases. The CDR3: CASSYRDTETQYF. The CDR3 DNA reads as TGCGCCAGCAGTTACAGGGATACGGAGACCCAGTACTTC.